This T cell receptor (beta chain) was captured by sequencing in a study of immune evolution from preneoplasia to lung adenocarcinoma. Study conclusions and caveats: Later-stage lesions appeared to have more T cells, more diversity, less clonality.

The junction had 5 bases not matched to a gene; V was cut back by 3 bases and J by 6 bases. CDR1 SGDLS and CDR2 YYNGEE come from the germline V gene. The CDR3 has 15 amino acids. Profiling relied on immunoSEQ multiplex PCR, and the TCRdb table lists in-frame clones only, not all of them. The sample holds about 4,100 clones, roughly 84% seen once. A word on this clone: Antigen: not known.

This receptor was obtained from a person aged 50-75 years with lung adenocarcinoma. V usage is TRBV9 and J usage is TRBJ2-1; the match to TRBD2 covers 11 bases. Material: FFPE minimally invasive lung adenocarcinoma tissue. In DNA, the CDR3 is TGTGCCAGCAGCGATAGCGGGGGGGCCGGCAATGAGCAGTTCTTC. Translated, it gives CASSDSGGAGNEQFF.